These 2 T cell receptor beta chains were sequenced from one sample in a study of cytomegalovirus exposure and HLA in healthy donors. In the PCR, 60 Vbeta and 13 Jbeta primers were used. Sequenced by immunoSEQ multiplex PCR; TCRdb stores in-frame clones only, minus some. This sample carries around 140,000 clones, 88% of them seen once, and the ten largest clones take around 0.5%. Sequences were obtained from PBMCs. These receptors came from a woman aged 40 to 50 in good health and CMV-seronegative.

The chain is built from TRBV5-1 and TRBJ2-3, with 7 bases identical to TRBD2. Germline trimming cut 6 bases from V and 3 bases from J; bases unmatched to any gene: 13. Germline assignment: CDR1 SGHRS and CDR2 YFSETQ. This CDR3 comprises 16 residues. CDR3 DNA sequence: TGCGCCAGCACCCCCGGGTCGGGGGAGGGGACAGATACGCAGTATTTT. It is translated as CASTPGSGEGTDTQYF.

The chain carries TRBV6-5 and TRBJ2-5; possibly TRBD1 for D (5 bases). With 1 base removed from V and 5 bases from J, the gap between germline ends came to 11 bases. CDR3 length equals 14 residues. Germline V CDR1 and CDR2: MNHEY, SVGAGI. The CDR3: CASSYFGQSETQYF. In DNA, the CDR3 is TGTGCCAGCAGTTACTTCGGACAATCGGAGACCCAGTACTTC.